A selection of T cell receptor beta chains follows, all from one sample in a study of T-cell memory formation after mild COVID-19. One entry per CDR3 protein results from TCRdb running MiXCR on the 5' RACE reads. The table includes roughly 150,000 distinct CDR3 sequences, around 15% detected once. The sample comprised PBMCs or a T cell subset sorted from them (not recorded which). All receptors come from an adult woman who had mild COVID-19 (a few samples of this study predate the infection). Cell type and time point are not known. The CDR3 runs from the conserved cysteine through the conserved F or W. The D gene is left open where the match is weak. Not all rows give a size; the values are once, few, many and, for expanded clones, a class.

TRBV29-1	TRBJ2-2	-	many	CSAMTVNTGELFF	TGCAGCGCAATGACCGTGAACACCGGGGAGCTGTTTTTT
TRBV27	TRBJ2-1	-	-	CASSFWPSNEQFF	TGTGCCAGCAGTTTTTGGCCAAGCAATGAGCAGTTCTTC
TRBV7-2	TRBJ2-1	-	few	CASSLAPLSDEQFF	TGTGCCAGCAGCTTAGCGCCCCTGAGCGATGAGCAGTTCTTC
TRBV11-3	TRBJ2-1	-	-	CASKQSGTTTHNEQFF	TGTGCCAGCAAGCAAAGCGGAACCACGACGCACAATGAGCAGTTCTTC
TRBV19	TRBJ2-3	TRBD2	few	CASSTLSGTSGTDTQYF	TGTGCCAGTAGTACTCTCTCCGGGACTAGCGGAACAGATACGCAGTATTTT
TRBV5-1	TRBJ2-2	-	-	CASSLKPSGTGELFF	TGCGCCAGCAGCTTGAAACCCTCGGGCACCGGGGAGCTGTTTTTT
TRBV15	TRBJ2-3	-	many	CATSRDGHRASPTDTQYF	TGTGCCACCAGCAGAGATGGGCATCGAGCCTCCCCCACAGATACGCAGTATTTT
TRBV9	TRBJ2-7	TRBD2	-	CASSERAGADYEQYF	TGTGCCAGCAGCGAACGAGCGGGGGCGGACTACGAGCAGTACTTC
TRBV6-2/TRBV6-3	TRBJ2-7	TRBD2	-	CASSHGTSGPFSYEQYF	TGTGCCAGCAGCCACGGGACTAGCGGGCCTTTTTCCTACGAGCAGTACTTC
TRBV25-1	TRBJ1-1	TRBD1	-	CASSAGGVTEAFF	TGTGCCAGCAGTGCAGGGGGCGTCACTGAAGCTTTCTTT
TRBV5-3	TRBJ2-7	TRBD1	few	CARSPRDRVYEQYF	TGTGCCAGAAGCCCCCGGGACAGGGTATACGAGCAGTACTTC
TRBV7-2	TRBJ2-7	TRBD1	few	CASSLQGEGNYEQYF	TGTGCCAGCAGCTTACAGGGGGAAGGGAATTACGAGCAGTACTTC
TRBV29-1	TRBJ2-7	-	-	CSVLGQDYEQYF	TGCAGCGTTCTTGGGCAAGACTACGAGCAGTACTTC